The source of this T cell receptor (beta chain) is a study of blood T cell repertoires in COVID-19. Study overall: Samples came from the United States, Italy and Spain, spanning acute and convalescent COVID-19. Nucleic acid was either cDNA or gDNA, and it came from T cells, B-cell-depleted T cells, or PBMCs.

Patients from Seattle were sampled longitudinally, starting during active infection. This clone was counted between two and nine times. This same CDR3 is encoded by further DNA sequences in the sample. Original processing methods: Using reference gene primer amplification, nucleated cell counts were estimated. Some clones are missing from TCRdb's copy, which holds only in-frame ones; the method was immunoSEQ multiplex PCR. The DNA gave D and trimming, while V, J and clone size come from that table. The table includes 55,000 to 70,000 clones, roughly 88% detected once. Germline CDR1 and CDR2: LNHDA and SQIVND (reference sequence). The CDR3 consists of 14 residues. V dropped 1 base and J dropped 1 base, with 6 bases sitting between them.

The genes are TRBV19 and TRBJ2-3; D is uncertain. The receptor comes from a woman between 55 and 75 years old with COVID-19, enrolled during active disease. The sequencing input was peripheral blood. The CDR3 DNA reads as TGTGCCAGTAGTATAGCTACCGGCACAGATACGCAGTATTTT. Translated: CASSIATGTDTQYF.